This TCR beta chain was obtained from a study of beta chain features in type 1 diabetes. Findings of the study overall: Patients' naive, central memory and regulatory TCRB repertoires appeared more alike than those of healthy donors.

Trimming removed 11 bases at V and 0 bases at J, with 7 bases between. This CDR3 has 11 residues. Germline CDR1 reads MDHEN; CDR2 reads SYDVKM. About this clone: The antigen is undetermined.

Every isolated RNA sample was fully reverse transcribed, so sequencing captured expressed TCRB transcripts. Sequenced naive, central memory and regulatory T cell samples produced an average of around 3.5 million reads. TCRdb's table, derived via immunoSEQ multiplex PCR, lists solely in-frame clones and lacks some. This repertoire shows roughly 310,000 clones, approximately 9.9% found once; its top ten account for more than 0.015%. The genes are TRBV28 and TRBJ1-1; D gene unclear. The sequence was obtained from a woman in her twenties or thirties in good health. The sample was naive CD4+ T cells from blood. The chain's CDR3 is CACKMNTEAFF. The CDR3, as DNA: TGTGCCTGTAAAATGAACACTGAAGCTTTCTTT.